This is a list of T cell receptor beta chains from one sample in a study of OX40 agonist ivuxolimab in advanced cancers. Assay used: immunoSEQ multiplex PCR; TCRdb lists only in-frame clones, some missing. The table records under 95,000 clones, over 65% of them present only once. The starting material was CD4+ or CD8+ T cells sorted from blood, obtained in a trial of the OX40 agonist ivuxolimab. The receptors originated from an adult with an advanced solid tumor such as melanoma, head and neck, liver or kidney cancer. Both conserved end residues are part of each CDR3. The D gene is left open where the match is weak. Not all rows give a size; the values are once, few, many and, for expanded clones, a class.

clone_size	v_call	j_call	d_call	cdr3_aa	cdr3_nt
NA	TRBV2	TRBJ1-6	TRBD1	CARGDSSYNSPLHF	TGTGCCAGGGGGGACAGCTCCTATAATTCACCCCTCCACTTT
NA	TRBV7-6	TRBJ1-6	TRBD1	CASSSWGQSSYNSPLHF	TGTGCCAGCAGCTCATGGGGACAGAGCTCCTATAATTCACCCCTCCACTTT
NA	TRBV29-1	TRBJ1-3	TRBD1	CSVYNRGSGNTIYF	TGCAGCGTTTATAACAGGGGCTCTGGAAACACCATATATTTT
NA	TRBV9	TRBJ1-2	NA	CASSVGRESYGYTF	TGTGCCAGCAGCGTAGGCAGGGAGAGCTATGGCTACACCTTC
NA	TRBV9	TRBJ1-1	NA	CASSAGTTWDDTEAFF	TGTGCCAGCAGCGCCGGGACAACCTGGGATGACACTGAAGCTTTCTTT
NA	TRBV2	TRBJ1-5	TRBD1	CASSGGGGNNQPQHF	TGTGCCAGCAGTGGTGGAGGGGGCAACAATCAGCCCCAGCATTTT
NA	TRBV28	TRBJ1-1	TRBD1	CASSRGQGGAFF	TGTGCCAGCAGTCGGGGACAGGGGGGAGCTTTCTTT
NA	TRBV30	TRBJ2-5	NA	CAWSRHQETQYF	TGTGCCTGGAGTCGCCACCAAGAGACCCAGTACTTC
NA	TRBV5-1	TRBJ2-4	NA	CASSEKQGEGKNIQYF	TGCGCCAGCAGCGAAAAACAGGGGGAGGGCAAAAACATTCAGTACTTC
few	TRBV6-6	TRBJ2-2	TRBD2	CASHRGVNTGELFF	TGTGCCAGCCACCGGGGGGTGAACACCGGGGAGCTGTTTTTT
NA	TRBV6-6	TRBJ1-5	NA	CASRPNRDNYQPQHF	TGTGCCAGCAGGCCAAACCGGGACAACTATCAGCCCCAGCATTTT
NA	TRBV10-2	TRBJ2-1	TRBD1	CASEGTGRNEQFF	TGCGCCAGCGAGGGGACAGGGCGGAATGAGCAGTTCTTC
NA	TRBV7-9	TRBJ2-1	TRBD2	CASSISGGHNEQFF	TGTGCCAGCAGCATTAGCGGGGGTCACAATGAGCAGTTCTTC
NA	TRBV7-3	TRBJ2-2	NA	CASSLGPSTGELFF	TGTGCCAGCAGCTTAGGCCCATCAACCGGGGAGCTGTTTTTT
once	TRBV12-5	TRBJ2-5	NA	CASGFAGQRGRETQYF	TGTGCTAGTGGTTTCGCCGGACAGAGGGGAAGGGAGACCCAGTACTTC
NA	TRBV6-5	TRBJ1-3	NA	CASNISWTPGNTIYF	TGTGCCAGCAACATCTCTTGGACTCCTGGAAACACCATATATTTT
NA	TRBV6-1	TRBJ1-2	TRBD1	CASLRGGNYGYTF	TGTGCCAGTCTCAGGGGGGGTAACTATGGCTACACCTTC
NA	TRBV5-1	TRBJ2-5	NA	CASSPLHGETQYF	TGCGCCAGCAGCCCCCTTCATGGAGAGACCCAGTACTTC
NA	TRBV11-3	TRBJ2-1	NA	CASSQRAGSPYNEQFF	TGTGCCAGCAGCCAACGGGCGGGTTCTCCTTACAATGAGCAGTTCTTC
once	TRBV4-1	TRBJ1-5	TRBD1	CASSQRGLGQPQHF	TGCGCCAGCAGCCAGAGGGGGCTGGGTCAGCCCCAGCATTTT
NA	TRBV6-6	TRBJ1-2	TRBD1	CASSHNRGQGRYGYTF	TGTGCCAGCAGCCATAACAGAGGACAGGGCCGATATGGCTACACCTTC
NA	TRBV19	TRBJ2-1	TRBD2	CASSPPGGNDEQFF	TGTGCCAGTAGTCCTCCCGGGGGGAACGACGAGCAGTTCTTC
NA	TRBV6-1	TRBJ2-5	NA	CASSEFLQGGVETQYF	TGTGCCAGCAGTGAATTTCTCCAGGGGGGAGTGGAGACCCAGTACTTC
NA	TRBV14	TRBJ2-1	TRBD1	CASSQEAPGGIDEQFF	TGTGCCAGCAGCCAAGAGGCGCCAGGGGGCATCGATGAGCAGTTCTTC
NA	TRBV29-1	TRBJ2-2	NA	CSVEKRSLIGELFF	TGCAGCGTTGAGAAGCGGAGCCTAATCGGGGAGCTGTTTTTT
NA	TRBV28	TRBJ2-2	NA	CASSSPDGRVGELFF	TGTGCCAGCAGTTCCCCGGACGGCAGGGTTGGGGAGCTGTTTTTT
NA	TRBV7-6	TRBJ1-2	TRBD1	CASSPGQGGYGYTF	TGTGCCAGCAGCCCAGGACAGGGAGGCTATGGCTACACCTTC
few	TRBV4-1	TRBJ1-6	NA	CASSQNRDGLNSPLHF	TGCGCCAGCAGCCAGAATCGGGACGGACTTAATTCACCCCTCCACTTT
NA	TRBV18	TRBJ1-1	NA	CASLPRQVNTEAFF	TGTGCCAGCCTGCCGAGACAGGTGAACACTGAAGCTTTCTTT
NA	TRBV6-5	TRBJ1-1	NA	CAISDRELNTEAFF	TGTGCCATCAGTGACAGAGAATTGAACACTGAAGCTTTCTTT
NA	TRBV4-3	TRBJ1-1	TRBD1	CASSQGQGGGNTEAFF	TGCGCCAGCAGCCAAGGACAGGGCGGCGGGAACACTGAAGCTTTCTTT
NA	TRBV5-1	TRBJ2-7	NA	CASSSDGFANSYEQYF	TGCGCCAGCAGCTCGGACGGATTCGCCAACTCCTACGAGCAGTACTTC
once	TRBV10-3	TRBJ2-6	TRBD1	CAISPAPGQSSGANVLTF	TGTGCCATCAGTCCTGCCCCGGGACAGAGCTCTGGGGCCAACGTCCTGACTTTC
NA	TRBV10-3	TRBJ2-2	NA	CAISESGATGGELFF	TGTGCCATCAGTGAGTCGGGGGCCACCGGCGGGGAGCTGTTTTTT
once	TRBV18	TRBJ1-1	NA	CASSPLQGSTEAFF	TGTGCCAGCTCACCATTGCAGGGATCAACTGAAGCTTTCTTT
NA	TRBV7-2	TRBJ1-2	TRBD1	CASSLGSQGRGYTF	TGTGCCAGCAGCTTAGGTTCACAGGGGCGAGGCTACACCTTC
NA	TRBV9	TRBJ1-2	NA	CASSPPGGDYGYTF	TGTGCCAGCAGCCCGCCGGGAGGCGACTATGGCTACACCTTC
NA	TRBV7-2	TRBJ1-1	NA	CASSLAGGVTEAFF	TGTGCCAGCAGCTTAGCGGGGGGGGTCACTGAAGCTTTCTTT
once	TRBV7-2	TRBJ2-3	TRBD2	CASSYGGGQGDTQYF	TGTGCCAGCAGCTACGGCGGGGGGCAGGGAGATACGCAGTATTTT